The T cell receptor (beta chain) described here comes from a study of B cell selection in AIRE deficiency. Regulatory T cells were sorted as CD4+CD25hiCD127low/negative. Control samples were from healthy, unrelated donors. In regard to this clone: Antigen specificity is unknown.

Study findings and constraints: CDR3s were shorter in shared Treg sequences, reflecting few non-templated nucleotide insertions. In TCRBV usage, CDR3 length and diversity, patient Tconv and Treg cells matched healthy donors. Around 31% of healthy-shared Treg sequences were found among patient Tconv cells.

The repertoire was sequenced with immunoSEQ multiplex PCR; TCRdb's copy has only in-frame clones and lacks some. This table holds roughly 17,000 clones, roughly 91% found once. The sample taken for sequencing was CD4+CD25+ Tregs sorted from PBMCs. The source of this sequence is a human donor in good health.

DNA of the CDR3: TGTGCCAGCAGCGCGCTAGCGGGGGATTACGAGCAGTACTTC. As protein: CASSALAGDYEQYF. The V call is TRBV7-9, the J call TRBJ2-7; 10 bases align to TRBD2. V dropped 5 bases and J dropped 4; count of bases not matched to a gene: 5. The germline gives CDR1 SEHNR, CDR2 FQNEAQ (reference sequence). CDR3 length: 14 amino acids.